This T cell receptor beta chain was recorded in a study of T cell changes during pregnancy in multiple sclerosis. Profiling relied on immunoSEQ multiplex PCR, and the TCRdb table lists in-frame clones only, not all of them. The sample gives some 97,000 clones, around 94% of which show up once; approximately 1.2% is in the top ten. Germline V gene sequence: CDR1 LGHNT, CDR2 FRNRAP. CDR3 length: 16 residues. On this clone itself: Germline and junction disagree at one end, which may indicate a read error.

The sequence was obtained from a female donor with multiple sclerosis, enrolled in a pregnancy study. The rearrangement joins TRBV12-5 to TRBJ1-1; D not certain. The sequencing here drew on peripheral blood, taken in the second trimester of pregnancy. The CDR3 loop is CASGLEAGSLKTEAFF. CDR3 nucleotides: TGTGCTAGTGGTTTGGAGGCGGGGAGCTTGAAGACTGAAGCTTTCTTT.